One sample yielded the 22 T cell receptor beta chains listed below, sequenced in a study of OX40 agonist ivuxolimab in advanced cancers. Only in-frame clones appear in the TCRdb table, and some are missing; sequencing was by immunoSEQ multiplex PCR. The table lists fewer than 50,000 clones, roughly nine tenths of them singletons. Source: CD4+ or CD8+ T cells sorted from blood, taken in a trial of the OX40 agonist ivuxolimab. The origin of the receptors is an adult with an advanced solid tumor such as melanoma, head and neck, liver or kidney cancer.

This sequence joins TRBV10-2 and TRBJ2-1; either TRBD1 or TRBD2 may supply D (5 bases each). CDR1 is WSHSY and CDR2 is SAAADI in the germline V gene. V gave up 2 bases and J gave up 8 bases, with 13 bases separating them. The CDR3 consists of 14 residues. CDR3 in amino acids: CASSEPGTRDEQFF. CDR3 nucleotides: TGCGCCAGCAGTGAGCCCGGGACGAGGGATGAGCAGTTCTTC.

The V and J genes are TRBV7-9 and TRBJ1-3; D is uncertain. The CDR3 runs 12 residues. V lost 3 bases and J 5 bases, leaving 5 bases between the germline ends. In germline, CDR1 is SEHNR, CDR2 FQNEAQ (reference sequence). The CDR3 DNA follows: TGTGCCAGCAGCTTGAACAGAAACACCATATATTTT. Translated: CASSLNRNTIYF.

The CDR3, as DNA: TGTGCCAGCAGCGTAGTAGCAACAGGGGTTGGCTACACCTTC. This translates into CASSVVATGVGYTF. The rearrangement uses TRBV9 and TRBJ1-2, with 7 bases that match TRBD1. Trimming cost V 0 bases and J 7 bases; bases outside gene matches: 6. There are 14 residues in the CDR3. Germline CDR1 and CDR2: SGDLS and YYNGEE.

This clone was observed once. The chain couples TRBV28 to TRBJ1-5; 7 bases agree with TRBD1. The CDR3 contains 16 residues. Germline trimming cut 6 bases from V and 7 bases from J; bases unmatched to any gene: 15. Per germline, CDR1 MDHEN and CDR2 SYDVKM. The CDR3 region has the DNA TGTGCCAGCAGGATCCACGAGGGGGCGCTGGGACAGCCCCAGCATTTT. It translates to CASRIHEGALGQPQHF.

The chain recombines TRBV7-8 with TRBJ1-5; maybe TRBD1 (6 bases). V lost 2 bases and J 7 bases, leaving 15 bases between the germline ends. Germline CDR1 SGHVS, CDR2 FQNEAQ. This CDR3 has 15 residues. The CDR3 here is CASSLTPQGWQPQHF. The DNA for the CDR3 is TGTGCCAGCAGCTTAACCCCACAGGGATGGCAGCCCCAGCATTTT.

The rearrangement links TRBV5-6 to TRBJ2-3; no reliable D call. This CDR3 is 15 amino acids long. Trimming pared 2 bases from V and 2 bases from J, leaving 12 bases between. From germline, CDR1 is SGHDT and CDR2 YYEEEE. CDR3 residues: CASSLDGVVTDTQYF. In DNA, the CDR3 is TGTGCCAGCAGCTTAGACGGAGTCGTCACAGATACGCAGTATTTT.

This CDR3 is CASSEVGLAQYEQYF. The CDR3 bases are TGTGCCAGCAGCGAGGTCGGACTAGCGCAATACGAGCAGTACTTC. This chain links TRBV2 with TRBJ2-7; TRBD2 matches at 9 bases. The V segment lost 6 bases and the J segment 4 bases; nucleotides outside the gene matches: 10. CDR1 and CDR2 (germline): SNHLY, FYNNEI. CDR3 size: 15 residues.

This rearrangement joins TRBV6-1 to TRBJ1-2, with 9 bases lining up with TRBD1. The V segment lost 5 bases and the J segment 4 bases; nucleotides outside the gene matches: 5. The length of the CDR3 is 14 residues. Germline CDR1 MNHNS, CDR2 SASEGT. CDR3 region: CASSPGQGSYGYTF. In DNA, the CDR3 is TGTGCCAGCAGTCCGGGACAGGGAAGCTATGGCTACACCTTC.

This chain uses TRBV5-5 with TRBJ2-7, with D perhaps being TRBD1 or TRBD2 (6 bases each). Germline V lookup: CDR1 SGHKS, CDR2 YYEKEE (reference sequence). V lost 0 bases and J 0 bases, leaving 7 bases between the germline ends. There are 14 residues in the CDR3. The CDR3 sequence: CASSLEGGSYEQYF. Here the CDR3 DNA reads TGTGCCAGCAGCTTGGAGGGGGGCTCCTACGAGCAGTACTTC. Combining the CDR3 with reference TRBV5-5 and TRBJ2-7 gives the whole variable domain DAGVTQSPTHLIKTRGQQVTLRCSPISGHKSVSWYQQVLGQGPQFIFQYYEKEERGRGNFPDRFSARQFPNYSSELNVNALLLGDSALYLCASSLEGGSYEQYFGPGTRLTVT.

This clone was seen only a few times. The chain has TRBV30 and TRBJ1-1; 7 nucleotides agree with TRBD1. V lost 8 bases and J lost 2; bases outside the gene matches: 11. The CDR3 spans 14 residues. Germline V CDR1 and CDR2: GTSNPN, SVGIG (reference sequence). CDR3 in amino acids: CARTEGQFNTEAFF. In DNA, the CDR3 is TGTGCCAGGACCGAGGGACAGTTCAACACTGAAGCTTTCTTT.

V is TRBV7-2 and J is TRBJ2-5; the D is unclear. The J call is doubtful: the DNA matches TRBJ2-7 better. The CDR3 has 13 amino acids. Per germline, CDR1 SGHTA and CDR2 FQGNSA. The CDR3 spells CASSHGMIYEQYF. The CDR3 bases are TGTGCCAGCAGCCATGGGATGATATACGAGCAGTACTTC.

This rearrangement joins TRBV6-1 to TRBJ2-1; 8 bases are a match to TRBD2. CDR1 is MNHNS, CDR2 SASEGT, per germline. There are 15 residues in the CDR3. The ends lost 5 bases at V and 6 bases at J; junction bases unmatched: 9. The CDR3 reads CASSPPLAGSNEQFF. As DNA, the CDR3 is TGTGCCAGCAGTCCCCCCCTAGCGGGTTCCAATGAGCAGTTCTTC.

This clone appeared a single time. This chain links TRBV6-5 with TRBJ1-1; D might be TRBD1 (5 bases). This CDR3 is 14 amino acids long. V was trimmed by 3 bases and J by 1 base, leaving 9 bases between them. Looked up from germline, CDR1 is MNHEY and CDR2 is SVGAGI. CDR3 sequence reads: CASSYDQGNTEAFF. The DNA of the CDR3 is TGTGCCAGCAGTTATGATCAGGGGAACACTGAAGCTTTCTTT.

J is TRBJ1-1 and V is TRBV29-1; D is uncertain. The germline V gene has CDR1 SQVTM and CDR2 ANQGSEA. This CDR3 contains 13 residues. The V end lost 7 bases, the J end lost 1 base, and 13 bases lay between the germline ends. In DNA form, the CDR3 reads TGCAGCGCTTACCATTCTGCGAACACTGAAGCTTTCTTT. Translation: CSAYHSANTEAFF.

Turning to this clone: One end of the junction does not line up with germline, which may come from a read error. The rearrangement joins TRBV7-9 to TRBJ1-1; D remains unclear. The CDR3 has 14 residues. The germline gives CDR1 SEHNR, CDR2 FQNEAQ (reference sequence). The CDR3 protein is CASRLGGMNTEAFF. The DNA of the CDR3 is TGTGCCAGCAGGTTAGGAGGGATGAACACTGAAGCTTTCTTT. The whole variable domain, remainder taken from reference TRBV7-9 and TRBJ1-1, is DTGVSQNPRHKITKRGQNVTFRCDPISEHNRLYWYRQTLGQGPEFLTYFQNEAQLEKSRLLSDRFSAERPKGSFSTLEIQRTEQGDSAMYLCASRLGGMNTEAFFGQGTRLTVV.

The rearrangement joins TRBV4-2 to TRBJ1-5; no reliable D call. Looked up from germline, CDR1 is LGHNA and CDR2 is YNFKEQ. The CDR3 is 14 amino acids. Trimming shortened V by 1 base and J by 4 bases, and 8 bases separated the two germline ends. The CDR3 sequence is CASSQVGHNQPQHF. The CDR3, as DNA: TGTGCCAGCAGCCAAGTAGGCCATAATCAGCCCCAGCATTTT.

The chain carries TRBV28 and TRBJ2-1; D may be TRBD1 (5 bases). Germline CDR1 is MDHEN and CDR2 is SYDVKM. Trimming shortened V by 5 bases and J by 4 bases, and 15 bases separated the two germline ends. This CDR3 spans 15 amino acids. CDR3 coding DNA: TGTGCCAGCAGTCGATTGGGGCAGGTGTACAATGAGCAGTTCTTC. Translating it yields CASSRLGQVYNEQFF.

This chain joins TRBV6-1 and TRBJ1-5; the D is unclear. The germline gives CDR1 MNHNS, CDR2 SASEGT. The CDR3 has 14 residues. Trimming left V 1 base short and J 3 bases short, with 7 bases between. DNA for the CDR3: TGTGCCAGCAGTGAAGGGGAGGCCAATCAGCCCCAGCATTTT. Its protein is CASSEGEANQPQHF.

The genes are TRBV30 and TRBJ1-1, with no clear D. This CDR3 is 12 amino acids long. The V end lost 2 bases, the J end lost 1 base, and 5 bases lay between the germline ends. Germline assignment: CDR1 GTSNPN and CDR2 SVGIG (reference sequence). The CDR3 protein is CAWSRENTEAFF. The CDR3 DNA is TGTGCCTGGAGTAGAGAGAACACTGAAGCTTTCTTT. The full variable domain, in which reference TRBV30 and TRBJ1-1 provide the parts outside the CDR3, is SQTIHQWPATLVQPVGSPLSLECTVEGTSNPNLYWYRQAAGRGLQLLFYSVGIGQISSEVPQNLSASRPQDRQFILSSKKLLLSDSGFYLCAWSRENTEAFFGQGTRLTVV.

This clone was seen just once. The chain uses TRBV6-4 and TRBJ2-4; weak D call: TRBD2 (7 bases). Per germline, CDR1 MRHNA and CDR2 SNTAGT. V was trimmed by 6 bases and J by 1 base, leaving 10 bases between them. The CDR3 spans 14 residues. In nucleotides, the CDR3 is TGTGCCAGCAGCTGGGGGGGCGCCAAAAACATTCAGTACTTC. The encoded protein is CASSWGGAKNIQYF.

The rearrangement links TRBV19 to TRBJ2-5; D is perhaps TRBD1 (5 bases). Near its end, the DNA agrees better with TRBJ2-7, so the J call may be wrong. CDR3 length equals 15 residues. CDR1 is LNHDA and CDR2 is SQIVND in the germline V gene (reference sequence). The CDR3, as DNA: TGTGCCAGTAGTATAGTATCAGGGAACTCCTACGAGCAGTACTTC. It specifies CASSIVSGNSYEQYF.

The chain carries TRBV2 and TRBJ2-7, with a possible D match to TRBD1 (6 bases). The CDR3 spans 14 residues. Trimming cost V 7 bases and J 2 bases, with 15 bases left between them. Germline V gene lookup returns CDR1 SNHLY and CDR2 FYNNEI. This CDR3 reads CASTLGTTTYEQYF. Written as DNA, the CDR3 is TGTGCCAGCACCCTGGGGACAACTACCTACGAGCAGTACTTC. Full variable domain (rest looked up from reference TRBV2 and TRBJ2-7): EPEVTQTPSHQVTQMGQEVILRCVPISNHLYFYWYRQILGQKVEFLVSFYNNEISEKSEIFDDQFSVERPDGSNFTLKIRSTKLEDSAMYFCASTLGTTTYEQYFGPGTRLTVT.